This TCR beta chain is from a study of Graves' ophthalmopathy and Graves' hyperthyroidism. The overall study: The blood sample was drawn at first diagnosis and before any treatment. Regarding the study as a whole: This model predicted ophthalmopathy progression (sensitivity around 71%, specificity about 72%).

Trimming cost V 6 bases and J 6 bases; bases outside gene matches: 2. Germline assignment: CDR1 KGHDR and CDR2 SFDVKD. The CDR3 loop spans 12 amino acids. TCR beta CDR3 amplification used RNA transcripts. HTBI primers were employed in first-round RT-PCR, then a second-round multiplex PCR followed. TCRdb reprocessed the multiplex PCR reads via MiXCR and lists one record per CDR3 protein. The sample includes roughly 160,000 distinct CDR3 sequences, 35% to 50% of them seen just once. Under 3 months in duration, the ophthalmopathy in affected donors had moderate-to-severe activity, CAS ≥3 and NOSPECS ≥4. This clonotype turned up a few times. The antigen is unknown.

The chain couples TRBV24-1 to TRBJ1-1, with TRBD1 matching over 8 bases. The sample taken for sequencing was peripheral blood. The receptor's source is a man aged 25 to 40 with Graves' ophthalmopathy. CDR3 sequence: CATSSGQAEAFF. The CDR3, as DNA: TGTGCCACCAGTTCGGGACAGGCTGAAGCTTTCTTT.